The rows below give T cell receptor beta chains drawn from one sample of a study of control samples from healthy donors and cancer patients. TCRdb's table, derived via immunoSEQ multiplex PCR, lists solely in-frame clones and lacks some. This table holds about 94,000 clones, approximately 90% found once. The sample comprised blood. These TCRs come from a woman younger than 30 in good health. Each CDR3 is given with its conserved first and last residue. The D gene is left open where the match is weak. The size of a clone is reported for some rows only, either as once, few or many, or as a class for expanded clones.

j_gene	d_gene	v_gene	abundance	CDR3nt	CDR3aa
TRBJ2-1	-	TRBV3-1/TRBV3-2	-	TGTGCCAGCAGCCAAGGAGTTATTACAGGGTCCTACAATGAGCAGTTCTTC	CASSQGVITGSYNEQFF
TRBJ1-2	-	TRBV4-1	-	TGCGCCAGCAGCCAAGATATTCAAGGGTATGGCTACACCTTC	CASSQDIQGYGYTF
TRBJ1-5	-	TRBV5-4	-	TGTGCCAGCAGCAGCGGCAGCAATCAGCCCCAGCATTTT	CASSSGSNQPQHF
TRBJ1-1	TRBD1	TRBV18	-	TGTGCCAGCTTACAGGGGATGAACACTGAAGCTTTCTTT	CASLQGMNTEAFF
TRBJ1-4	-	TRBV15	-	TGTGCCACCACCATTTTTGGTGAAAAACTGTTTTTT	CATTIFGEKLFF
TRBJ1-4	-	TRBV27	-	TGTGCCAGCAGTTTATCTAGAGGAGGGTGGGGCGAAAAACTGTTTTTT	CASSLSRGGWGEKLFF
TRBJ2-1	TRBD2	TRBV7-6	-	TGTGCCAGCAGCTTACAGCTAGCGGGGGGGCTGGATGAGCAGTTCTTC	CASSLQLAGGLDEQFF
TRBJ1-4	TRBD1	TRBV6-5	-	TGTGCCAGCAGGAGACAGGGGGCTGGAGAAAAACTGTTTTTT	CASRRQGAGEKLFF
TRBJ2-1	-	TRBV25-1	-	TGTGCCAGCAGTCCCCCCTCTAGCGACAGCTCCTACAATGAGCAGTTCTTC	CASSPPSSDSSYNEQFF
TRBJ1-2	TRBD1	TRBV6-2/TRBV6-3	-	TGTGCCAGCAGTTACTCGCTACAGGGGGCTGGTGGCTACACCTTC	CASSYSLQGAGGYTF
TRBJ1-2	-	TRBV5-5	-	TGTGCCAGCAGGTCCCCCGGGACCGGGGGGAGTCGCGGCTACACCTTC	CASRSPGTGGSRGYTF
TRBJ1-1	TRBD1	TRBV3-1/TRBV3-2	-	TGTGCCAGCAGCGAGGGAACGACAGGGGGAAGGAGCACTGAAGCTTTCTTT	CASSEGTTGGRSTEAFF
TRBJ1-2	-	TRBV29-1	-	TGCAGCGTTGAAGAGGACACCAACTATGGCTACACCTTC	CSVEEDTNYGYTF
TRBJ2-5	TRBD1	TRBV4-1	-	TGCGCCAGCAGCCAGCTTGGACAGGGGGAGGAAGAGACCCAGTACTTC	CASSQLGQGEEETQYF
TRBJ2-7	TRBD1	TRBV4-1	-	TGCGCCAGCAGCCACCGTATAGAGACAGGGGGCTACGAGCAGTACTTC	CASSHRIETGGYEQYF
TRBJ2-7	-	TRBV2	-	TGTGCCAGCAGTGAAGAGACAGGCTACGAGCAGTACTTC	CASSEETGYEQYF
TRBJ2-5	TRBD2	TRBV7-9	-	TGTGCCAGCAGCATGGGGAGGGCAGAGACCCAGTACTTC	CASSMGRAETQYF
TRBJ2-7	-	TRBV6-5	-	TGTGCCAGCAGTTACTCGACGGGCTACGAGCAGTACTTC	CASSYSTGYEQYF
TRBJ1-4	-	TRBV7-9	-	TGTGCCAGCCTCGGTCCACTTTCAAATGAAAAACTGTTTTTT	CASLGPLSNEKLFF
TRBJ1-2	-	TRBV7-2	-	TGTGCCAGCAGCTTTATAGATGGCTACACCTTC	CASSFIDGYTF
TRBJ2-7	TRBD2	TRBV6-1	-	TGTGCCAGCAGTGTAGCGGGGGGGATGTACGAGCAGTACTTC	CASSVAGGMYEQYF
TRBJ1-5	-	TRBV6-5	-	TGTGCCAGCAGGCGTGACTGGTCAGAGTCCCAGCATTTT	CASRRDWSESQHF
TRBJ1-2	-	TRBV10-3	-	TGTGCCATCAGTGACCCCCATAGACAGTTCAACTATGGCTACACCTTC	CAISDPHRQFNYGYTF
TRBJ2-5	TRBD1	TRBV5-1	few	TGCGCCAGCCAAGGGCGAGGGGGCGGAGAGACCCAGTACTTC	CASQGRGGGETQYF
TRBJ1-2	-	TRBV6-1	-	TGTGCCAGCAGTGAGTGGGACTATGGCTACACCTTC	CASSEWDYGYTF
TRBJ2-5	TRBD2	TRBV29-1	-	TGCAGCGTTGGACTAGCGGGGGGGCAAGAGACCCAGTACTTC	CSVGLAGGQETQYF
TRBJ2-7	-	TRBV2	-	TGTGCCAGCCATCTTGCAGGGACGTCCTCCTACGAGCAGTACTTC	CASHLAGTSSYEQYF
TRBJ1-2	-	TRBV29-1	-	TGCAGCGTTGATTCGAGGGGGGCAGGGGCGGTCTATGGCTACACCTTC	CSVDSRGAGAVYGYTF
TRBJ1-5	-	TRBV2	-	TGTGCCAGCAGTGAATGGGGAGGGGAGAATCAGCCCCAGCATTTT	CASSEWGGENQPQHF
TRBJ1-1	-	TRBV3-1/TRBV3-2	-	TGTGCCAGCAGACACCGACCTGAGGACACTGAAGCTTTCTTT	CASRHRPEDTEAFF
TRBJ1-5	TRBD1	TRBV10-2	-	TGCGCCAGCAGCGGTGGACAGGGGAATCAGCCCCAGCATTTT	CASSGGQGNQPQHF
TRBJ2-2	-	TRBV7-2	-	TGTGCCAGCAGCTTAGCCCGACTTAACACCGGGGAGCTGTTTTTT	CASSLARLNTGELFF
TRBJ1-1	-	TRBV5-8	-	TGTGCCAGCAGCGCGCGTCGGTATGAAGCTTTCTTT	CASSARRYEAFF
TRBJ1-1	TRBD1	TRBV5-6	once	TGTGCCAGCAGCTACGGACAGGGAGCTTTCTTT	CASSYGQGAFF
TRBJ1-2	TRBD1	TRBV5-1	-	TGCGCCAGCAGCTTATATGGGACAGGGGTAGACTATGGCTACACCTTC	CASSLYGTGVDYGYTF
TRBJ1-4	-	TRBV5-1	-	TGCGCCAGCAGCTTGGCAGGCAGCCTTAATGAAAAACTGTTTTTT	CASSLAGSLNEKLFF
TRBJ1-1	-	TRBV10-1	-	TGCGCCAGCAGTGGACAGATGAACACTGAAGCTTTCTTT	CASSGQMNTEAFF
TRBJ2-3	-	TRBV14	-	TGTGCCAGCAGCCCGAATTCAGGGACACACACAGATACGCAGTATTTT	CASSPNSGTHTDTQYF
TRBJ1-5	-	TRBV2	-	TGTGCCAGCAGTCGGACGGGAAATCAGCCCCAGCATTTT	CASSRTGNQPQHF
TRBJ1-1	-	TRBV18	-	TGTGCCAGCTCACCTGGGGGGACGAACACTGAAGCTTTCTTT	CASSPGGTNTEAFF
TRBJ1-5	-	TRBV6-5	-	TGTGCCAGCAGTTACAGGGACAATCAGCCCCAGCATTTT	CASSYRDNQPQHF
TRBJ1-3	-	TRBV6-1	-	TGTGCCAGCAGTGAAGGAGGTAGTAGGGGAAACACCATATATTTT	CASSEGGSRGNTIYF